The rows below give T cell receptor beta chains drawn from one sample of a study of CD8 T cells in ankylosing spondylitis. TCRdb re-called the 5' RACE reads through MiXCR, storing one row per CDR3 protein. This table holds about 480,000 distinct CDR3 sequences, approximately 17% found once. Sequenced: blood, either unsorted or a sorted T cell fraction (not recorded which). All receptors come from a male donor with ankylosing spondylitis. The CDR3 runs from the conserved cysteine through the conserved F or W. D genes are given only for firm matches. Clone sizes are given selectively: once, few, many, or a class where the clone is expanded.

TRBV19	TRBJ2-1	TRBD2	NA	CASSTLATFSNEQFF	TGTGCCAGTAGTACACTAGCGACATTCTCCAATGAGCAGTTCTTC
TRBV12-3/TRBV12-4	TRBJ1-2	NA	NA	CASSFGRVYGYTF	TGTGCCAGCAGTTTCGGCAGGGTCTATGGCTACACCTTC
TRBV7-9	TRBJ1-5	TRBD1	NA	CASGGQGNQPQHF	TGTGCCAGCGGGGGACAGGGCAATCAGCCCCAGCATTTT
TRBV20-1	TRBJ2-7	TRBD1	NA	CSARGDRGGGYEQYF	TGCAGTGCTAGGGGGGACAGGGGAGGTGGGTACGAGCAGTACTTC
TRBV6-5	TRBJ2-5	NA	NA	CASSNGGLGETQYF	TGTGCCAGCAGTAACGGTGGGCTGGGAGAGACCCAGTACTTC
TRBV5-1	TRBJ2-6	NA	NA	CASSLAGWAGANVLTF	TGCGCCAGCAGCTTGGCGGGATGGGCTGGGGCCAACGTCCTGACTTTC
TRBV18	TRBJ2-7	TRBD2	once	CASSPTGTSWEQYF	TGTGCCAGCTCACCGACCGGGACTAGTTGGGAGCAGTACTTC
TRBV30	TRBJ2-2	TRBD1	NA	CAWRTGGAGELFF	TGTGCCTGGAGGACAGGGGGCGCCGGGGAGCTGTTTTTT
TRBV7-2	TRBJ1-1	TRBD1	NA	CASSLEDREWTEAFF	TGTGCCAGCAGCTTAGAGGACAGGGAGTGGACTGAAGCTTTCTTT
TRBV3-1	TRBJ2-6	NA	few	CASSPSRSGANVLTF	TGTGCCAGCAGCCCCTCCCGCTCGGGGGCCAACGTCCTGACTTTC
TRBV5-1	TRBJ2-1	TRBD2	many	CASSPGGSHNEQFF	TGCGCCAGCAGCCCGGGGGGGTCCCACAATGAGCAGTTCTTC
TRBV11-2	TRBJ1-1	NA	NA	CASSLMVQAFF	TGTGCCAGCAGCTTGATGGTCCAGGCTTTCTTT
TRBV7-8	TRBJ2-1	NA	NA	CASSLIPSALLNNEQFF	TGTGCCAGCAGCTTAATCCCTAGCGCTTTACTTAACAATGAGCAGTTCTTC
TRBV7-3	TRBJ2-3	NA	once	CASSSGGGPVDTQYF	TGTGCCAGCAGCTCAGGGGGGGGGCCGGTCGATACGCAGTATTTT
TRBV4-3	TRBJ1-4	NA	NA	CASSQDGGRFNEKLFF	TGCGCCAGCAGCCAAGATGGTGGGCGGTTCAATGAAAAACTGTTTTTT
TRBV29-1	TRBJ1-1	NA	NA	CSVVINGAGTEAFF	TGCAGCGTTGTCATCAACGGGGCCGGGACTGAAGCTTTCTTT
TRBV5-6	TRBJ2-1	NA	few	CASSGGAGSIFSYNEQFF	TGTGCCAGCAGCGGGGGGGCGGGTTCCATATTCTCCTACAATGAGCAGTTCTTC
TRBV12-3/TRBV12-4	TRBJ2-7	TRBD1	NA	CASSTTTGYEQYF	TGTGCCAGCAGTACGACGACAGGGTACGAGCAGTACTTC
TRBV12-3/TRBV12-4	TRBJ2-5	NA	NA	CASSEGPETQYF	TGTGCCAGCTCAGAAGGACCAGAGACCCAGTACTTC
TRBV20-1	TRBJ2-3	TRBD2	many	CSAGSGSGTDTQYF	TGCAGTGCTGGTAGCGGGAGTGGAACAGATACGCAGTATTTT
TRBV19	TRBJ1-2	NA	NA	CASSIASLSANYGYTF	TGTGCCAGTAGTATAGCTTCTCTTTCAGCTAACTATGGCTACACCTTC
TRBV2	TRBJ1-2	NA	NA	CASSEASAPYGYTF	TGTGCCAGCAGTGAAGCGTCAGCCCCTTATGGCTACACCTTC
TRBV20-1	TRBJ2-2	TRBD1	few	CSARQGLGTGELFF	TGCAGTGCCAGACAGGGCCTAGGGACCGGGGAGCTGTTTTTT
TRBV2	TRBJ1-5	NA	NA	CASSFERRSNQPQHF	TGTGCCAGCAGTTTCGAAAGAAGGAGCAATCAGCCCCAGCATTTT
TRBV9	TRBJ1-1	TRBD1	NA	CASSEHRGLNTEAFF	TGTGCCAGCAGCGAACACAGGGGGCTGAACACTGAAGCTTTCTTT
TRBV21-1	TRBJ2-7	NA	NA	CASSHWNRVVSYEQYF	TGTGCCAGCAGCCATTGGAACAGGGTTGTTTCCTACGAGCAGTACTTC
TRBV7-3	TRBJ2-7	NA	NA	CASSLILASPYEQYF	TGTGCCAGCAGCTTAATACTAGCTTCTCCCTACGAGCAGTACTTC
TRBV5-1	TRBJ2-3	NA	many	CASSLEVYAGTDTQYF	TGCGCCAGCAGCTTGGAAGTGTATGCCGGCACAGATACGCAGTATTTT
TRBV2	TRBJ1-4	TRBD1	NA	CASGQGDEKLFF	TGTGCCAGTGGACAGGGGGACGAAAAACTGTTTTTT
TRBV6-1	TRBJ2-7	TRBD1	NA	CASSRGPILWGEQYF	TGTGCCAGCAGTAGGGGGCCCATTTTATGGGGCGAGCAGTACTTC
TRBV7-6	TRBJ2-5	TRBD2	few	CASSSWLAGGQETQYF	TGTGCCAGCAGCTCCTGGCTAGCGGGGGGGCAAGAGACCCAGTACTTC
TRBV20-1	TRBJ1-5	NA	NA	CSAGISNQPQHF	TGCAGTGCAGGGATTAGCAATCAGCCCCAGCATTTT
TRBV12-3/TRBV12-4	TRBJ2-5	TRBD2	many	CASSGTSGVRETQYF	TGTGCCAGCAGTGGCACTAGCGGGGTCCGAGAGACCCAGTACTTC
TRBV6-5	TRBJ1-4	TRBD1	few	CASSYSGTGYEKLFF	TGTGCCAGCAGTTACTCCGGGACAGGGTACGAAAAACTGTTTTTT
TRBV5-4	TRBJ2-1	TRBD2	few	CASSSPGVAGYNEQFF	TGTGCCAGCAGCTCCCCGGGGGTAGCGGGCTACAATGAGCAGTTCTTC
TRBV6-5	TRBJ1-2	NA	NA	CASRQGYGYTF	TGTGCCAGCAGGCAGGGTTATGGCTACACCTTC
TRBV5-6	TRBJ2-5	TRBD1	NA	CASSLEGQGAAETQYF	TGTGCCAGCAGCTTGGAGGGACAGGGGGCTGCAGAGACCCAGTACTTC
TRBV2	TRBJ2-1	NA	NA	CASSEANWYASAPYNEQFF	TGTGCCAGCAGTGAAGCGAACTGGTATGCGAGTGCTCCGTACAATGAGCAGTTCTTC